The entry that follows covers one T cell receptor (beta chain) sequence. As yet, its antigen is unknown. CD4+ cells yielded CD45RA+ naive and CD45RA-negative memory subsets. The data were taken from a study of shared clonotypes between healthy human individuals. Trimming removed 3 bases from V and 5 bases from J, with 17 bases in between. This CDR3 has 16 residues. Germline V lookup: CDR1 SGHRS, CDR2 YFSETQ. Study conclusions and caveats: When naive CD4 clonotypes were compared across a few donors, about 4.8% were shared. Donors were few, which limited the genetic and exposure-history diversity represented.

The table came from immunoSEQ multiplex PCR; TCRdb's copy has only in-frame clones and leaves some out. The sample has a few million clones; approximately 94% are singletons. V is TRBV5-1 and J is TRBJ2-2, with D perhaps given as TRBD1 or TRBD2 (5 bases each). Sequencing used naive CD4+ T cells sorted from blood. Stated subset: CD45RA+ positively selected. The source is a man aged 18 to 30 in good health. CDR3 sequence: CASSSGATPYTGELFF. DNA of the CDR3: TGCGCCAGCAGCTCCGGGGCAACTCCCTATACCGGGGAGCTGTTTTTT.